This T cell receptor beta chain was obtained from a study of regulatory T cells in long-lasting Graves disease. At the level of the study: Newly diagnosed Graves' patients had under 3 months of antithyroid drugs.

Investigators prepared the TCR beta libraries by applying iRepertoire HTBI primers and Arm-PCR of CDR3 regions. TCRdb fed the multiplex PCR reads into MiXCR, producing one record per CDR3 protein. The sample carries 500,000 or so distinct CDR3 sequences, around 16% recorded once. The time point: newly diagnosed GD, antithyroid drugs for less than 3 months. The TCR library was made from RNA extracted from PBMCs. This clonotype was seen many times. This CDR3 has 14 residues. V was pared by 6 bases and J by 1 base, with 4 bases of the junction left unmatched. Germline V lookup: CDR1 SNHLY, CDR2 FYNNEI. These same records also appear under a second study, on T cells in Graves' hyperthyroidism and ophthalmopathy.

The rearrangement uses TRBV2 and TRBJ1-1, with 8 bases matching TRBD1. The receptor's source is a woman aged 40 to 65 with Graves disease. Material: peripheral blood mononuclear cells (PBMCs), obtained at new diagnosis, from a patient treated with antithyroid drugs. CDR3 residues: CASRGGTGNTEAFF. CDR3 nucleotides: TGTGCCAGCAGGGGGGGGACAGGGAACACTGAAGCTTTCTTT.